Included here is one T cell receptor beta chain sequence, with context. This record belongs to a study of Ad26.COV2.S vaccination and SARS-CoV-2 variants. Indicated treatment: over 15 received Ad26.COV2.S at low or high dose, single or two shots; about 5 received placebo; per-sample allocation not given. Sampling was done on day 63 after the first vaccine or placebo injection. V was trimmed by 7 bases and J by 8 bases, leaving 30 bases between them. The length of the CDR3 is 18 residues. The germline V gene has CDR1 GTSNPN and CDR2 SVGIG (reference sequence). Some clones are missing from TCRdb's copy, which holds only in-frame ones; the method was immunoSEQ multiplex PCR. The data contain about 480,000 clones, around 88% of them singletons.

This receptor was obtained from a person between 18 and 60 years old who received the Ad26.COV2.S COVID-19 vaccine or a placebo. The specimen was peripheral blood, collected in a trial of Ad26.COV2.S vaccine versus placebo. The chain carries TRBV30 and TRBJ1-6, with D possibly TRBD1 on 6 matching bases. The DNA of the CDR3 is TGTGCCTTCCCCGCCCAGGGGCTCTATTCCTTCGGTGATTCACCCCTCCACTTT. This sequence encodes CAFPAQGLYSFGDSPLHF.